This TCR beta chain was observed in a study of blood T cells in healthy people across ages (dated by TCRdb to about 2015). About the investigation overall: In model experiments, template switching captured about one uniquely barcoded TCR beta cDNA molecule for every two T cells. Four age groups were formed from the donors: young (average approximately 15 years), middle-aged (less than 40), aged (around 62) and long-lived (around 82). Two additional independent replicas of 1 million unique cDNA reads from the same blood draw were analyzed for two donors (one aged 18 to 30 and one aged 80 or older). Age-related changes in TCR beta repertoire diversity were measured in the study by deep sequencing normalized with unique cDNA molecular identifiers. To avoid experimental bias, donors of different ages were randomly spread across the sequencing lanes.

Systemically healthy Caucasian individuals from Russia, around 38 in total and aged about 6 to 100 years, were included as donors. Around 9.7 milliliters of peripheral blood were collected from each donor into EDTA-treated Vacutainer tubes. Ficoll-Paque density-gradient centrifugation was used to isolate PBMCs, with at least 6.5 million obtained per sample. Trizol reagent was used to extract total RNA from the PBMCs, yielding at least 5.5 micrograms per sample. For every donor, flow cytometry on a PBMC aliquot measured the percentage of naive CD45RAhigh/CD27high T cells. Broader findings and caveats from the paper: The long-lived group showed more naive CD4+ T cells, fewer expanded clones and increased TCR diversity than the aged group, suggesting age selection. Estimates of total diversity from one million sequenced T cells were regarded as lower bounds and underestimates. Conclusive comparison of naive and antigen-experienced compartments was prevented by the profiling of bulk unsorted PBMCs. The CMV infection status of donors was not known, potentially confounding age-related changes in expanded clonotypes. As age increased, observed TCR beta diversity per million T cells dropped in a roughly linear way, and a significant reduction was already evident by age approximately 40. There was a strong correlation between observed TCR beta diversity and the percentage of naive T cells measured by flow cytometry.

Only one count was recorded for this clonotype. Its target antigen remains unknown. The sample holds no much larger clone one base away, and base qualities are not on file. Library prep was done by 5' RACE. Sequencing took place on an Illumina HiSeq 2500. A second roughly 6 to 11 cycle PCR used a sample-barcoded 5' primer and a J-beta primer mix. Each TCR beta cDNA molecule received a unique molecular identifier from a template-switch 5' adaptor carrying 12 random nucleotides. Each sample yielded at least 3 million CDR3-containing paired-end reads. The Mint cDNA synthesis kit, primed by a TRBC-specific oligonucleotide, was used to synthesize first-strand cDNA from all RNA. After uracil-DNA glycosylase treatment, a first 18-cycle PCR used universal primers M1SS and BC2_uni_R on all cDNA. In the source study's methods: Normalization of each sample was performed by random selection of 1 million high-quality reads, each carrying a distinct molecular identifier. Reads with shared molecular identifiers were discarded instead of being binned into consensus sequences. MiTCR, run with a Q25 quality threshold and the strictest error-elimination algorithm, handled CDR3 identification, clonotype clustering and error correction. A nonparametric unseen species model with Euler transformation was used to estimate a lower bound on total TCR beta diversity. In TCRdb, the public reads were trimmed at Q25 with fastp and aligned with MiXCR, with productive beta chains retained. Every CDR3 protein is listed once, alongside the most common genes and DNA of its rows. It is TCRdb's table, rather than the study itself, that gives the V and J calls and clone size. This sample gives 1.5 million to 2 million distinct CDR3 sequences in total; about 50% of them show up just once. The ten largest make up 2.1% of the sample.

The CDR3 sequence holds 14 residues, the cysteine and phenylalanine included. The kept DNA is CDR3 alone, 42 bases in frame from the first base. Trimming removed 6 bases from V and 5 bases from J, leaving 16 bases between the germline ends. Taken from the germline V gene, the CDR1 and CDR2 loops are MGHDK and SYGVNS. Recombination connected TRBV25-1 to TRBJ1-1, with a weak D call of TRBD1 (5 bases match). Material for sequencing was blood. The source of this sequence is a woman in her 40s in good health. The CDR3 region: CASSSPEGRTEAFF. The DNA is TGTGCCAGCAGCTCTCCGGAGGGGCGGACTGAAGCTTTCTTT.